The 5 T cell receptor beta chains below were found in one sample sequenced in a study of blood T cells in healthy people across ages. Through a sample-barcoded 5' primer and a J-beta primer mix, a second PCR was run for roughly 6 to 12 cycles. TCRdb reprocessed the 5' RACE reads with MiXCR, giving one entry per CDR3 protein. The sample consists of about 1.5 million distinct CDR3 sequences, 42% of them appearing once. Sequencing input: blood. Receptor source: a woman younger than 30 in good health.

The rearrangement links TRBV7-3 to TRBJ1-1; no clear D. The V and J ends lost 5 bases and 3 bases respectively, with 13 bases between them. The CDR3 has 14 residues. Germline V lookup: CDR1 SGHTA, CDR2 FQGTGA. CDR3 coding DNA: TGTGCCAGCAGCCTCAGTCACGGCTACACTGAAGCTTTCTTT. The encoded protein is CASSLSHGYTEAFF.

This chain uses TRBV4-1 with TRBJ2-3, with a possible D match to TRBD2 (6 bases). Germline V gene lookup returns CDR1 MGHRA and CDR2 YSYEKL. There are 13 residues in the CDR3. Trimming removed 1 base at V and 8 bases at J, with 10 bases between. CDR3 DNA: TGCGCCAGCAGCCAAGGAGGTAGCGGTACGCAGTATTTT. Translating gives CASSQGGSGTQYF.

This clonotype was counted only a few times. The chain combines TRBV12-3 or TRBV12-4 with TRBJ2-1; a weak D match, TRBD2 (5 bases). The CDR3 length is 11 residues. Trimming pared 5 bases from V and 14 bases from J, leaving 13 bases between. CDR3 coding DNA: TGTGCCAGCAGTCCTTCGACTATGAAGTTCTTC. Encoded protein: CASSPSTMKFF.

Here the CDR3 reads CSARPGQGAHEQFF. In DNA, the CDR3 is TGCAGTGCTAGGCCGGGACAGGGGGCCCATGAGCAGTTCTTC. The chain employs TRBV20-1 and TRBJ2-1; 12 bases match TRBD1. The germline gives CDR1 DFQATT, CDR2 SNEGSKA (reference sequence). Trimming at V came to 3 bases and at J to 8 bases, leaving 5 bases not matched to a gene. The CDR3 is 14 residues long.

The CDR3 sequence: CASSQEGDRGRETRNSPLHF. The DNA for the CDR3 is TGTGCCAGCAGCCAAGAGGGGGACAGGGGACGCGAGACCCGCAATTCACCCCTCCACTTT. This chain links TRBV4-2 with TRBJ1-6; 10 nucleotides agree with TRBD1. The J segment lost 7 bases and the V segment lost 0 bases, leaving 15 bases of the junction unmatched. The CDR3 is 20 residues long. CDR1 LGHNA and CDR2 YNFKEQ come from the germline V gene.